The rows below give T cell receptor beta chains drawn from one sample of a study of T-cell reconstitution after alpha-beta-depleted transplantation in children. TCRdb called the PCR reads again in MiXCR, with one record for every CDR3 protein. The sample carries about 300,000 distinct CDR3 sequences, around 9.1% recorded once. Sequenced material: PBMCs, taken before TCRalphabeta/CD19-depleted stem cell transplant. All receptors come from a boy less than two years old with acute myeloid leukemia, due to receive a stem cell transplant. The CDR3 runs from the conserved cysteine through the conserved F or W. The D gene is left open where the match is weak. The size field is filled for only some rows; it gives once, few, many or a size class.

V gene	D gene	clone size	J gene	CDR3 DNA	CDR3 protein
TRBV28	TRBD1	medium-sized	TRBJ1-2	TGTGCCAGCAGTTTACAGGGACAGGTGATATACTATGGCTACACCTTC	CASSLQGQVIYYGYTF
TRBV20-1	.	many	TRBJ1-2	TGCAGTGCTAGGGACAACTGGGGAGGGGATGGCTACACCTTC	CSARDNWGGDGYTF
TRBV7-9	.	many	TRBJ2-1	TGTGCCAGCAGCTTATTGGGCAGCCCGAGCTCCTACAATGAGCAGTTCTTC	CASSLLGSPSSYNEQFF
TRBV12-3/TRBV12-4	.	.	TRBJ2-1	TGTGCCAGCAGTTTATTGTACAGGCCCCTTATCCACACACAGTTCTTC	CASSLLYRPLIHTQFF
TRBV20-1	TRBD1	many	TRBJ2-7	TGCAGTGCTAGAGGACAGGGTAGCTACGAGCAGTACTTC	CSARGQGSYEQYF
TRBV7-9	.	many	TRBJ2-7	TGTGCCAGCAGCCCCCCGGGGAGTTCCTACGAGCAGTACTTC	CASSPPGSSYEQYF
TRBV4-2	TRBD1	many	TRBJ2-7	TGTGCCAGCAGCCGCGGGACAGGGGATATCTACGAGCAGTACTTC	CASSRGTGDIYEQYF
TRBV7-2	.	many	TRBJ2-3	TGTGCCAGCAGCTTAACCGGCAGGGGTATAGATACGCAGTATTTT	CASSLTGRGIDTQYF
TRBV7-2	.	many	TRBJ2-7	TGTGCCAGCAGACATGACTCCTACGAGCAGTACTTC	CASRHDSYEQYF
TRBV20-1	.	few	TRBJ1-6	TGCAGTGCTAATAAGGGAGGGGCCCTTAATTCACCCCTCCACTTT	CSANKGGALNSPLHF
TRBV11-1	TRBD1	.	TRBJ2-5	TGTGCCAGCAGCCGAGGACAGGGGGCTGGAGAGACCCAGTACTTC	CASSRGQGAGETQYF
TRBV27	TRBD1	many	TRBJ2-6	TGTGCCAGCACCCCAGGGGGCGCGATGGGCGGGGCCAACGTCCTGACTTTC	CASTPGGAMGGANVLTF
TRBV5-1	.	many	TRBJ2-4	TGCGCCAGCAGGGTGGTTCAGTACTTC	CASRVVQYF
TRBV10-3	.	many	TRBJ2-2	TGTGCCATCAGTGAGTCGACTCGGACCTCGAACACCGGGGAGCTGTTTTTT	CAISESTRTSNTGELFF
TRBV29-1	.	.	TRBJ2-7	TGCAGCGTTGAATCCAAGGGGGACCGCCGCGAGCAGTACTTC	CSVESKGDRREQYF
TRBV5-1	.	.	TRBJ1-6	TGCGCCAGCAGCCCGATACGCGGACCCCTCCACTTT	CASSPIRGPLHF
TRBV12-3/TRBV12-4	TRBD1	.	TRBJ1-3	TGTGCCAGCAGCCGTACCGACAGGGCGGGAAACACCATATATTTT	CASSRTDRAGNTIYF
TRBV14	.	many	TRBJ1-3	TGTGCCAGCAGCCAAGGGACGACCGGGTCTGGAAACACCATATATTTT	CASSQGTTGSGNTIYF
TRBV5-1	TRBD1	many	TRBJ1-6	TGCGCCAGCAGCTTTATCGACAGGGGGGTTTCACCCCTCCACTTT	CASSFIDRGVSPLHF
TRBV12-3/TRBV12-4	.	many	TRBJ2-1	TGTGCCAGCAGTCCCGGGGGGCCTACTTACAATGAGCAGTTCTTC	CASSPGGPTYNEQFF
TRBV7-9	TRBD1	many	TRBJ2-5	TGTGCCAGCAGCTTAGGGGGACAGGGGCTTCAAGAGACCCAGTACTTC	CASSLGGQGLQETQYF
TRBV7-2	.	many	TRBJ1-4	TGTGCCAGCAGCCCCGAAAAACTGTTTTTT	CASSPEKLFF
TRBV29-1	TRBD1	many	TRBJ1-1	TGCAGCGTTGAAGTGGACAGGGGAACAACTGAAGCTTTCTTT	CSVEVDRGTTEAFF
TRBV12-3/TRBV12-4	TRBD2	few	TRBJ2-1	TGTGCCAGCAGTTTATCTTATAGCGGGGGAGATTACAATGAGCAGTTCTTC	CASSLSYSGGDYNEQFF
TRBV10-3	.	many	TRBJ2-1	TGTGCCATCAGTGAGTCCCCTTACAATGAGCAGTTCTTC	CAISESPYNEQFF
TRBV12-3/TRBV12-4	.	many	TRBJ2-3	TGTGCCAGCAGTTTGAAAGATACGCAGTATTTT	CASSLKDTQYF
TRBV5-1	TRBD1	few	TRBJ2-1	TGCGCCAGCAGCCTATATTCTCGGGACAGGGGCTCCTACAATGAGCAGTTCTTC	CASSLYSRDRGSYNEQFF
TRBV21-1	.	many	TRBJ1-4	TGTGCCAGCAGCAAAGGGACAGTTGGGAATGAAAAACTGTTTTTT	CASSKGTVGNEKLFF
TRBV7-2	.	few	TRBJ1-1	TGTGCCAGCAGCTCCTCGGGGGGCGCAAACACTGAAGCTTTCTTT	CASSSSGGANTEAFF
TRBV7-2	TRBD1	.	TRBJ2-7	TGTGCCAGCAGCTTCTGGACAGGGGGCTACGAGCAGTACTTC	CASSFWTGGYEQYF
TRBV7-2	.	many	TRBJ2-3	TGTGCCAGCAGCCCTCTATCGTCTAGCACAGATACGCAGTATTTT	CASSPLSSSTDTQYF
TRBV28	TRBD1	many	TRBJ2-2	TGTGCCAGCAGTAGGGGACAGGGGCCCCGGGAGCTGTTTTTT	CASSRGQGPRELFF
TRBV5-1	.	many	TRBJ2-7	TGCGCCAGCAGCGAGGCCGACAGGTCCTTCTACGAGCAGTACTTC	CASSEADRSFYEQYF
TRBV29-1	.	.	TRBJ2-1	TGCAGCGTTGAAGTAGGAGGGTTTGGCCCTTGGCTCCAGCAGTTCTTC	CSVEVGGFGPWLQQFF
TRBV20-1	.	many	TRBJ1-5	TGCAGTGCTACCTCGGGGGGTCAGCCCCAGCATTTT	CSATSGGQPQHF
TRBV7-9	.	many	TRBJ1-2	TGTGCCAGCAGCTTAACCTATAAGGACCGATCGGAGAGAGGCTACACCTTC	CASSLTYKDRSERGYTF
TRBV7-2	TRBD2	few	TRBJ2-3	TGTGCCAGCAGCTTAGAACCTAGCGGGTCGCCAGATACGCAGTATTTT	CASSLEPSGSPDTQYF
TRBV4-2	.	many	TRBJ1-5	TGTGCCAGCAGCCCCGATAAACAGGTTAGCAATCAGCCCCAGCATTTT	CASSPDKQVSNQPQHF
TRBV20-1	TRBD2	many	TRBJ2-1	TGCAGTGCAAATAGCGGGGGGTCCTACAATGAGCAGTTCTTC	CSANSGGSYNEQFF
TRBV12-3/TRBV12-4	TRBD1	few	TRBJ2-7	TGTGCCAGCAGTAGAGGACAGGGCCGATACGAGCAGTACTTC	CASSRGQGRYEQYF
TRBV19	TRBD2	few	TRBJ2-1	TGTGCCAGTAGTATAGATCTCCTAGCGGGAAATGAGCAGTTCTTC	CASSIDLLAGNEQFF
TRBV7-6	TRBD1	many	TRBJ2-6	TGTGCCAGCAGCTCCTACAGGGGGAGCAACGTCCTGACTTTC	CASSSYRGSNVLTF
TRBV9	.	many	TRBJ1-2	TGTGCCAGCAGCCCCCAAAACCAGGCGAGGGGATACACCTTC	CASSPQNQARGYTF
TRBV6-5	.	few	TRBJ2-5	TGTGCCAGCAGTTCGTTCTCCCCCCAAGAGACCCAGTACTTC	CASSSFSPQETQYF
TRBV28	TRBD1	.	TRBJ1-5	TGTGCCAGCAGTCCTGACAGGGAGAATCAGCCCCAGCATTTT	CASSPDRENQPQHF
TRBV2	TRBD1	many	TRBJ1-1	TGTGCCAGCAGTGAAGGAGGGACAGGGCACTATGAAGCTTTCTTT	CASSEGGTGHYEAFF
TRBV28	.	many	TRBJ1-2	TGTGCCAGCAGGCCGGGGTTGGGGGGCTACACCTTC	CASRPGLGGYTF
TRBV5-8	.	.	TRBJ2-3	TGTGCCAGCAGACCCAGGGGGGGGACAGATACGCAGTATTTT	CASRPRGGTDTQYF
TRBV12-3/TRBV12-4	.	many	TRBJ1-2	TGTGCCAGCGCACCCTCCGGGCCTCCATATGGCTACACCTTC	CASAPSGPPYGYTF
TRBV7-3	.	many	TRBJ2-3	TGTGCCAGCAGCTTAACGGGAACAGGGACAGATACGCAGTATTTT	CASSLTGTGTDTQYF
TRBV5-1	TRBD2	many	TRBJ2-3	TGCGCCAGCACTCTAGCGGGAGGGAGCACAGATACGCAGTATTTT	CASTLAGGSTDTQYF
TRBV5-1	TRBD1	many	TRBJ2-7	TGCGCCAGCAAGGGGACAGGGGGAGTTGAGCAGTACTTC	CASKGTGGVEQYF
TRBV28	.	many	TRBJ2-3	TGTGCCAGCCGAGGTCCTTCCCCAGATACGCAGTATTTT	CASRGPSPDTQYF
TRBV7-8	.	many	TRBJ2-1	TGTGCCAGCAGCTTAAGAGTAGGGGGCTACAATGAGCAGTTCTTC	CASSLRVGGYNEQFF
TRBV6-5	TRBD1	.	TRBJ1-1	TGTGCCAGCAGTTACCCGGGACAGGGTGTCGAAGCTTTCTTT	CASSYPGQGVEAFF
TRBV4-2	.	many	TRBJ2-5	TGTGCCAGCAGCCAAGAGGAAGTGGGAATGGAGACCCAGTACTTC	CASSQEEVGMETQYF
TRBV7-9	.	many	TRBJ1-2	TGTGCCAGCAGCCCCCAACCCAGCACCTATGGCTACACCTTC	CASSPQPSTYGYTF
TRBV7-2	.	.	TRBJ2-5	TGTGCCAGCAGCACTCGGGACCTACGGGCAGAGACCCAGTACTTC	CASSTRDLRAETQYF
TRBV7-2	.	many	TRBJ2-7	TGTGCCAGCAGCTTAGCGCGTACACCCGACTCCTACGAGCAGTACTTC	CASSLARTPDSYEQYF